These T cell receptor beta chains were read from a single sample in a study of CD8 T cells in ankylosing spondylitis. TCRdb reprocessed the 5' RACE reads via MiXCR and lists one record per CDR3 protein. The data hold 210,000 or so distinct CDR3 sequences, with approximately 8% observed a single time. The material sequenced was blood, either unsorted or a sorted T cell fraction (not recorded which). These receptors all come from a female donor with ankylosing spondylitis or in good health (not recorded which). CDR3s include the opening cysteine and the closing phenylalanine or tryptophan. Each record gives: V gene, D gene, J gene, clone size, CDR3 protein, CDR3 DNA. The D gene is left open where the match is weak. Size tells how often a clone was seen (once, few, many) or the class of an expanded clone, and some rows leave it out.

v_gene: TRBV29-1; d_gene: -; j_gene: TRBJ2-1; abundance: -; CDR3aa: CSVEGTAFEQFF; CDR3nt: TGCAGCGTTGAAGGGACAGCTTTTGAGCAGTTCTTC
v_gene: TRBV6-6; d_gene: -; j_gene: TRBJ2-3; abundance: many; CDR3aa: CASSYSLLNTQYF; CDR3nt: TGTGCCAGCAGTTACTCGCTTCTGAATACGCAGTATTTT
v_gene: TRBV24-1; d_gene: TRBD1; j_gene: TRBJ1-2; abundance: many; CDR3aa: CATSTGQYYGYTF; CDR3nt: TGTGCCACCAGTACGGGACAGTATTATGGCTACACCTTC
v_gene: TRBV6-5; d_gene: -; j_gene: TRBJ2-5; abundance: many; CDR3aa: CASSYSTGQETQYF; CDR3nt: TGTGCCAGCAGTTACTCGACAGGCCAAGAGACCCAGTACTTC
v_gene: TRBV28; d_gene: -; j_gene: TRBJ2-1; abundance: many; CDR3aa: CASRLSGFYNEQFF; CDR3nt: TGTGCCAGCAGGTTGTCCGGCTTCTACAATGAGCAGTTCTTC
v_gene: TRBV20-1; d_gene: TRBD1; j_gene: TRBJ2-5; abundance: many; CDR3aa: CSASRTGNPETQYF; CDR3nt: TGCAGTGCTTCGAGGACAGGGAACCCAGAGACCCAGTACTTC
v_gene: TRBV7-2; d_gene: -; j_gene: TRBJ2-3; abundance: many; CDR3aa: CASDSGPDTQYF; CDR3nt: TGTGCCAGTGATAGCGGACCAGATACGCAGTATTTT
v_gene: TRBV11-3; d_gene: -; j_gene: TRBJ2-1; abundance: -; CDR3aa: CASSPAPGENYNEQFF; CDR3nt: TGTGCCAGCAGCCCAGCCCCTGGGGAGAACTACAATGAGCAGTTCTTC
v_gene: TRBV6-2/TRBV6-3; d_gene: -; j_gene: TRBJ2-7; abundance: many; CDR3aa: CASSYAPLVAVTYEQYF; CDR3nt: TGTGCCAGCAGTTACGCCCCGTTGGTAGCGGTGACCTACGAGCAGTACTTC
v_gene: TRBV13; d_gene: -; j_gene: TRBJ2-3; abundance: many; CDR3aa: CASSLTGTDTQYF; CDR3nt: TGTGCCAGCAGCTTAACGGGAACAGATACGCAGTATTTT
v_gene: TRBV10-3; d_gene: -; j_gene: TRBJ1-1; abundance: many; CDR3aa: CAISESRGTEAFF; CDR3nt: TGTGCCATCAGTGAGTCGAGAGGGACTGAAGCTTTCTTT
v_gene: TRBV5-1; d_gene: -; j_gene: TRBJ2-1; abundance: many; CDR3aa: CASSLGSGGTPTPRFF; CDR3nt: TGCGCCAGCAGCCTTGGGTCCGGTGGGACTCCTACTCCCCGGTTCTTC
v_gene: TRBV7-2; d_gene: -; j_gene: TRBJ1-2; abundance: -; CDR3aa: CASSLVGVEYGYTF; CDR3nt: TGTGCCAGCAGCTTAGTAGGGGTAGAATATGGCTACACCTTC
v_gene: TRBV5-1; d_gene: -; j_gene: TRBJ2-1; abundance: many; CDR3aa: CASSMGPSYNEQFF; CDR3nt: TGCGCCAGCAGCATGGGACCGTCCTACAATGAGCAGTTCTTC
v_gene: TRBV4-3; d_gene: TRBD2; j_gene: TRBJ2-7; abundance: many; CDR3aa: CASSRTGTSVEQYF; CDR3nt: TGCGCCAGCAGCCGAACAGGAACTAGCGTCGAGCAGTACTTC
v_gene: TRBV12-3/TRBV12-4; d_gene: TRBD2; j_gene: TRBJ2-1; abundance: many; CDR3aa: CASSPLAGAHINEQFF; CDR3nt: TGTGCCAGCAGTCCGCTAGCGGGAGCGCACATCAATGAGCAGTTCTTC
v_gene: TRBV20-1; d_gene: -; j_gene: TRBJ2-1; abundance: many; CDR3aa: CSARRRRSSYNEQFF; CDR3nt: TGCAGTGCTAGACGGCGGCGGAGCTCCTACAATGAGCAGTTCTTC
v_gene: TRBV6-2/TRBV6-3; d_gene: TRBD2; j_gene: TRBJ2-1; abundance: many; CDR3aa: CASSYGTTSYNEQFF; CDR3nt: TGTGCCAGCAGTTATGGGACTACCTCCTACAATGAGCAGTTCTTC
v_gene: TRBV7-2; d_gene: TRBD2; j_gene: TRBJ2-1; abundance: few; CDR3aa: CASSSTSGVYNEQFF; CDR3nt: TGTGCCAGCAGCTCGACTAGCGGGGTCTACAATGAGCAGTTCTTC
v_gene: TRBV27; d_gene: -; j_gene: TRBJ2-3; abundance: many; CDR3aa: CASRSNGNTDTQYF; CDR3nt: TGTGCCAGCAGATCGAACGGGAACACAGATACGCAGTATTTT
v_gene: TRBV7-6; d_gene: TRBD1; j_gene: TRBJ2-3; abundance: many; CDR3aa: CASSLEDRQTVGTDTQYF; CDR3nt: TGTGCCAGCAGCTTAGAGGACAGGCAAACAGTCGGCACAGATACGCAGTATTTT
v_gene: TRBV5-1; d_gene: -; j_gene: TRBJ2-3; abundance: -; CDR3aa: CTSSLGDTQYF; CDR3nt: TGCACCAGCAGCTTGGGGGATACGCAGTATTTT
v_gene: TRBV12-3/TRBV12-4; d_gene: TRBD2; j_gene: TRBJ2-3; abundance: -; CDR3aa: CASSSSGSMASTDTQYF; CDR3nt: TGTGCCAGCAGTTCTAGCGGGAGTATGGCTAGCACAGATACGCAGTATTTT
v_gene: TRBV18; d_gene: -; j_gene: TRBJ2-7; abundance: many; CDR3aa: CASSPSLAEGLEQYF; CDR3nt: TGTGCCAGCTCACCCTCACTAGCTGAGGGGCTCGAGCAGTACTTC
v_gene: TRBV7-2; d_gene: -; j_gene: TRBJ2-2; abundance: -; CDR3aa: CASSTRQTGELFF; CDR3nt: TGTGCCAGCAGCACACGACAGACCGGGGAGCTGTTTTTT
v_gene: TRBV18; d_gene: -; j_gene: TRBJ2-4; abundance: many; CDR3aa: CASSPGGSGNIQYF; CDR3nt: TGTGCCAGCTCACCAGGGGGGAGCGGAAACATTCAGTACTTC
v_gene: TRBV7-9; d_gene: -; j_gene: TRBJ2-7; abundance: -; CDR3aa: CASSGRTASFGEQYF; CDR3nt: TGTGCCAGCAGCGGTAGGACTGCCTCCTTTGGGGAGCAGTACTTC
v_gene: TRBV12-3/TRBV12-4; d_gene: -; j_gene: TRBJ2-2; abundance: many; CDR3aa: CASSFGSDTGELFF; CDR3nt: TGTGCCAGCAGTTTCGGCAGCGACACCGGGGAGCTGTTTTTT
v_gene: TRBV20-1; d_gene: -; j_gene: TRBJ2-3; abundance: many; CDR3aa: CSAGPENTQYF; CDR3nt: TGCAGTGCCGGGCCGGAGAATACGCAGTATTTT
v_gene: TRBV15; d_gene: TRBD2; j_gene: TRBJ2-5; abundance: many; CDR3aa: CATSRALPKGGLAAEQETQYF; CDR3nt: TGTGCCACCAGCAGAGCCCTCCCCAAAGGTGGTCTAGCGGCAGAACAAGAGACCCAGTACTTC
v_gene: TRBV19; d_gene: -; j_gene: TRBJ2-7; abundance: -; CDR3aa: CASSIGNQQYF; CDR3nt: TGTGCCAGTAGTATCGGAAACCAGCAGTACTTC
v_gene: TRBV6-5; d_gene: -; j_gene: TRBJ1-3; abundance: many; CDR3aa: CASSYGTVSGNTIYF; CDR3nt: TGTGCCAGCAGTTACGGGACGGTCTCTGGAAACACCATATATTTT
v_gene: TRBV6-5; d_gene: TRBD1; j_gene: TRBJ1-2; abundance: many; CDR3aa: CASSYSSDRGGYGYTF; CDR3nt: TGTGCCAGCAGTTACTCGTCTGACAGGGGAGGATATGGCTACACCTTC
v_gene: TRBV12-3/TRBV12-4; d_gene: TRBD1; j_gene: TRBJ1-3; abundance: many; CDR3aa: CANHRGSASGNTIYF; CDR3nt: TGTGCCAACCACAGGGGCTCCGCTTCTGGAAACACCATATATTTT
v_gene: TRBV29-1; d_gene: -; j_gene: TRBJ2-3; abundance: many; CDR3aa: CSVAVSGTTDTQYF; CDR3nt: TGCAGCGTTGCTGTGAGCGGGACAACAGATACGCAGTATTTT
v_gene: TRBV5-6; d_gene: -; j_gene: TRBJ2-7; abundance: -; CDR3aa: CASSLRPLTESYEQYF; CDR3nt: TGTGCCAGCAGCTTGCGGCCTTTGACGGAATCCTACGAGCAGTACTTC
v_gene: TRBV18; d_gene: -; j_gene: TRBJ1-6; abundance: few; CDR3aa: CASSPAGASSYNSPLHF; CDR3nt: TGTGCCAGCTCACCAGCAGGGGCGAGCTCCTATAATTCACCCCTCCACTTT
v_gene: TRBV28; d_gene: TRBD2; j_gene: TRBJ2-3; abundance: few; CDR3aa: CASSLHLAEGSTDTQYF; CDR3nt: TGTGCCAGCAGCCTCCACCTAGCGGAGGGTAGCACAGATACGCAGTATTTT
v_gene: TRBV5-5; d_gene: -; j_gene: TRBJ2-1; abundance: many; CDR3aa: CASSLGLADPGYNEQFF; CDR3nt: TGTGCCAGCAGCTTGGGTCTAGCCGACCCCGGTTACAATGAGCAGTTCTTC
v_gene: TRBV20-1; d_gene: -; j_gene: TRBJ2-3; abundance: few; CDR3aa: CSGILTDTQYF; CDR3nt: TGCAGTGGGATCCTCACAGATACGCAGTATTTT
v_gene: TRBV6-5; d_gene: -; j_gene: TRBJ1-3; abundance: many; CDR3aa: CASSYAPGPRTGNTIYF; CDR3nt: TGTGCCAGCAGTTACGCTCCAGGTCCCCGCACTGGAAACACCATATATTTT
v_gene: TRBV4-3; d_gene: -; j_gene: TRBJ2-1; abundance: many; CDR3aa: CASSQRYERSEQFF; CDR3nt: TGCGCCAGCAGCCAAAGGTACGAGCGAAGTGAGCAGTTCTTC
v_gene: TRBV4-3; d_gene: -; j_gene: TRBJ1-2; abundance: many; CDR3aa: CASSQDRGGWRGYTF; CDR3nt: TGCGCCAGCAGCCAAGATCGTGGGGGGTGGAGAGGCTACACCTTC
v_gene: TRBV5-5; d_gene: -; j_gene: TRBJ2-1; abundance: few; CDR3aa: CASSLETRIHEQFF; CDR3nt: TGTGCCAGCAGCTTGGAAACCCGGATCCATGAGCAGTTCTTC
v_gene: TRBV7-2; d_gene: -; j_gene: TRBJ1-2; abundance: many; CDR3aa: CASSSPDSAPYGYTF; CDR3nt: TGTGCCAGCAGCTCACCAGACTCAGCCCCCTATGGCTACACCTTC
v_gene: TRBV4-3; d_gene: -; j_gene: TRBJ2-2; abundance: many; CDR3aa: CASSQGGHSRTGELFF; CDR3nt: TGCGCCAGCAGCCAAGGGGGACACAGCAGGACCGGGGAGCTGTTTTTT
v_gene: TRBV27; d_gene: TRBD2; j_gene: TRBJ2-2; abundance: many; CDR3aa: CASRAGGGYGELFF; CDR3nt: TGTGCCAGCCGGGCGGGAGGCGGGTACGGGGAGCTGTTTTTT
v_gene: TRBV20-1; d_gene: -; j_gene: TRBJ1-5; abundance: many; CDR3aa: CSASNMGQVSNQPQHF; CDR3nt: TGCAGTGCCAGTAACATGGGACAAGTTAGCAATCAGCCCCAGCATTTT
v_gene: TRBV30; d_gene: TRBD1; j_gene: TRBJ1-6; abundance: many; CDR3aa: CAWSAGQGVNSPLHF; CDR3nt: TGTGCCTGGAGTGCTGGACAGGGAGTTAATTCACCCCTCCACTTT
v_gene: TRBV20-1; d_gene: -; j_gene: TRBJ2-7; abundance: few; CDR3aa: CSAGPSYYEQYF; CDR3nt: TGCAGTGCGGGACCGAGCTATTACGAGCAGTACTTC
v_gene: TRBV12-2; d_gene: -; j_gene: TRBJ1-1; abundance: many; CDR3aa: CASRLVIQGARGMNTEAFF; CDR3nt: TGTGCAAGTCGCTTAGTAATACAGGGGGCCAGGGGAATGAACACTGAAGCTTTCTTT
v_gene: TRBV29-1; d_gene: -; j_gene: TRBJ2-2; abundance: many; CDR3aa: CSASRTGELFF; CDR3nt: TGCAGCGCCTCGAGGACCGGGGAGCTGTTTTTT
v_gene: TRBV9; d_gene: -; j_gene: TRBJ1-3; abundance: many; CDR3aa: CASNLKTLAGNTIYF; CDR3nt: TGTGCCAGCAACCTAAAGACCCTCGCTGGAAACACCATATATTTT
v_gene: TRBV20-1; d_gene: TRBD2; j_gene: TRBJ2-1; abundance: many; CDR3aa: CRHQSGRNNEQFF; CDR3nt: TGCAGACATCAGAGCGGGAGGAACAATGAGCAGTTCTTC
v_gene: TRBV24-1; d_gene: -; j_gene: TRBJ2-3; abundance: many; CDR3aa: CATSTAGWEDTQYF; CDR3nt: TGTGCCACCAGTACGGCAGGATGGGAAGATACGCAGTATTTT
v_gene: TRBV7-9; d_gene: -; j_gene: TRBJ2-2; abundance: many; CDR3aa: CASSLTFGSTGELFF; CDR3nt: TGTGCCAGCAGCTTAACGTTCGGATCGACCGGGGAGCTGTTTTTT
v_gene: TRBV7-9; d_gene: TRBD2; j_gene: TRBJ2-1; abundance: many; CDR3aa: CASSSPGGVQFF; CDR3nt: TGTGCCAGCAGCTCCCCGGGGGGGGTGCAGTTCTTC
v_gene: TRBV29-1; d_gene: TRBD1; j_gene: TRBJ1-1; abundance: many; CDR3aa: CSVATGFNTEAFF; CDR3nt: TGCAGCGTCGCGACAGGGTTTAACACTGAAGCTTTCTTT
v_gene: TRBV12-3/TRBV12-4; d_gene: -; j_gene: TRBJ2-1; abundance: many; CDR3aa: CASSFVVTGIDEQFF; CDR3nt: TGTGCCAGCAGTTTCGTCGTCACAGGGATTGATGAGCAGTTCTTC
v_gene: TRBV4-2; d_gene: TRBD1; j_gene: TRBJ2-1; abundance: many; CDR3aa: CASSPDRVRVNEQFF; CDR3nt: TGTGCCAGCAGCCCAGACAGGGTCCGCGTTAATGAGCAGTTCTTC